A single sample is the source of the 16 T cell receptor beta chains below, sequenced in a study of blood T cell repertoires in COVID-19. Profiled with immunoSEQ multiplex PCR; TCRdb holds only in-frame clones, not every one. Seen here are under 100,000 clones, roughly nine tenths observed once, and the top ten hold about 5.2%. Sequencing was performed on peripheral blood. Receptor source: a man aged 50-59 years with acute or convalescent COVID-19.

The chain carries TRBV12-3 or TRBV12-4 and TRBJ2-7; 8 bases align to TRBD1. J lost 5 bases, V lost 4 bases, and 4 bases had no gene match. This CDR3 is 13 amino acids long. CDR3 nucleotides: TGTGCCAGCAGTTCCGACAGGGGCCACGAGCAGTACTTC. This codes for CASSSDRGHEQYF.

The gene calls are TRBV27 and TRBJ2-3; perhaps TRBD1 as D (6 bases). Trimming pared 5 bases from V and 5 bases from J, leaving 20 bases between. The CDR3 spans 16 residues. Germline-derived CDR1 and CDR2 are MNHEY and SMNVEV (reference sequence). Here the CDR3 reads CASSAAGTQLGDTQYF. CDR3 nucleotides: TGTGCCAGCAGTGCCGCCGGGACACAATTGGGAGATACGCAGTATTTT.

The chain combines TRBV6-5 with TRBJ2-1, with 7 bases that match TRBD1. The CDR3 covers 14 residues. The V gene's germline CDR1 is MNHEY and CDR2 SVGAGI. V dropped 4 bases and J dropped 5; count of bases not matched to a gene: 5. The chain's CDR3 is CASSWTGPDNEQFF. The CDR3, as DNA: TGTGCCAGCAGTTGGACAGGACCCGACAATGAGCAGTTCTTC.

The J gene is TRBJ2-5, the V gene TRBV6-2 or TRBV6-3, with 10 bases that match TRBD2. V lost 4 bases and J lost 4; bases outside the gene matches: 9. The CDR3 extends over 16 amino acids. In germline, CDR1 is MNHEY, CDR2 SVGEGT. The CDR3, as DNA: TGTGCCAGCAGTTTTGTAGCGGGAGGAGCAGGAGAGACCCAGTACTTC. This gives the protein CASSFVAGGAGETQYF.

The V and J genes are TRBV28 and TRBJ2-7; 9 nucleotides agree with TRBD1. Trimming at V came to 6 bases and at J to 0 bases, leaving 9 bases not matched to a gene. CDR3 length: 16 residues. Per germline, CDR1 MDHEN and CDR2 SYDVKM. This CDR3 is CASRDRDRDFSYEQYF. CDR3 in DNA: TGTGCCAGCAGGGACCGGGACAGGGACTTCTCCTACGAGCAGTACTTC.

The chain has TRBV20-1 and TRBJ1-2; D might be TRBD1 (5 bases). Trimming took 5 bases from V and 7 from J, leaving 11 bases between them. Germline CDR1 is DFQATT and CDR2 is SNEGSKA (reference sequence). This CDR3 is built from 11 residues. The CDR3 DNA sequence: TGCAGTGCTCAGGGAAGTCGTGGCTACACCTTC. Translated: CSAQGSRGYTF.

The CDR3 DNA follows: TGCGCCAGCAGCCCGAGGGGGAATGGCTACACCTTC. Translating it yields CASSPRGNGYTF. This sequence joins TRBV5-1 and TRBJ1-2, with D possibly TRBD1 on 6 matching bases. Germline CDR1 and CDR2: SGHRS and YFSETQ. This CDR3 is built from 12 residues. V lost 4 bases and J 6 bases, leaving 10 bases between the germline ends.

The V gene is TRBV25-1, the J gene TRBJ1-2; 8 bases agree with TRBD1. The CDR3 spans 13 residues. The germline V gene encodes CDR1 MGHDK and CDR2 SYGVNS. V shed 5 bases, J shed 8 bases, and the junction held 7 bases outside the gene matches. The CDR3, as DNA: TGTGCCAGCAGTCTTCCAGGACAGGGCGGCTACACCTTC. Translation gives CASSLPGQGGYTF.

The chain is built from TRBV2 and TRBJ2-3; 7 bases align to TRBD2. J was trimmed by 7 bases and V by 6 bases; bases with no gene match: 4. Per the germline V gene, CDR1 is SNHLY and CDR2 is FYNNEI. There are 12 residues in the CDR3. This CDR3 is CASRPSGNTQYF. CDR3 sequence (DNA): TGTGCCAGCAGGCCTAGCGGAAATACGCAGTATTTT.

The chain employs TRBV24-1 and TRBJ2-1, with 16 nucleotides matching TRBD2. Losses at the gene ends were 3 bases for V and 3 bases for J; bases not matched to a gene: 10. The CDR3 is 20 residues long. From germline, CDR1 is KGHDR and CDR2 SFDVKD. CDR3 amino acids: CATSDTGTSGRAGFYNEQFF. Written as DNA, the CDR3 is TGTGCCACCAGTGATACCGGGACTAGCGGGAGGGCCGGATTCTACAATGAGCAGTTCTTC.

In this sample, this clone turned up a few times. The gene calls are TRBV9 and TRBJ2-5, with D unclear. CDR1 and CDR2 from the germline V gene are SGDLS and YYNGEE. The CDR3 runs to 12 residues. Trimming took off 0 bases at V and 5 bases at J, with 5 bases between the two ends. The CDR3 DNA reads as TGTGCCAGCAGCGTAGATGAGGAGACCCAGTACTTC. Amino acid sequence: CASSVDEETQYF.

The chain joins TRBV7-8 to TRBJ2-1, with D possibly being TRBD1 (6 bases). CDR3 size: 15 residues. Trimming shortened V by 1 base and J by 12 bases, and 19 bases separated the two germline ends. The germline V gene has CDR1 SGHVS and CDR2 FQNEAQ. The DNA of the CDR3 is TGTGCCAGCAGCTTAGAAGGGGGTCTCGGGGTAGCGCAGTTCTTC. Amino acid sequence: CASSLEGGLGVAQFF.

This chain joins TRBV9 and TRBJ2-2; possible D gene TRBD2, 5 bases. Germline V gene sequence: CDR1 SGDLS, CDR2 YYNGEE. V lost 0 bases, J lost 5 bases, and 17 bases lay in between. This CDR3 contains 17 residues. CDR3 region: CASSVDALVGSTGELFF. In DNA form, the CDR3 reads TGTGCCAGCAGCGTAGATGCACTAGTTGGGAGTACCGGGGAGCTGTTTTTT. The whole variable domain, remainder taken from reference TRBV9 and TRBJ2-2, is DSGVTQTPKHLITATGQRVTLRCSPRSGDLSVYWYQQSLDQGLQFLIQYYNGEERAKGNILERFSAQQFPDLHSELNLSSLELGDSALYFCASSVDALVGSTGELFFGEGSRLTVL.

The chain has TRBV3-1 (or the pseudogene TRBV3-2) and TRBJ1-2; D is undetermined. The CDR3 totals 13 residues. Trimming shortened V by 0 bases and J by 5 bases, and 7 bases separated the two germline ends. Germline assignment: CDR1 LGHDT and CDR2 YNNKEL (reference sequence). CDR3 nucleotides: TGTGCCAGCAGCCAAGACAGGATTTATGGCTACACCTTC. This gives the protein CASSQDRIYGYTF.

The chain joins TRBV28 to TRBJ1-1, with a tentative D call TRBD1 (5 bases). The germline V and J ends were trimmed by 2 bases and 1 base, with 5 bases remaining between them. Germline V lookup: CDR1 MDHEN, CDR2 SYDVKM. CDR3 size: 13 residues. This chain's CDR3 is CASSLDRNTEAFF. CDR3 DNA: TGTGCCAGCAGTTTAGACAGGAACACTGAAGCTTTCTTT.

In DNA, the CDR3 is TGTGCCAGCAGCTTGGTAGGCGGCCCCTACGAGCAGTACTTC. This encodes CASSLVGGPYEQYF. The V call is TRBV5-5, the J call TRBJ2-7; D gene unclear. Germline lookup yields CDR1 SGHKS and CDR2 YYEKEE (reference sequence). Trimming pared 0 bases from V and 2 bases from J, leaving 9 bases between. The CDR3 is 14 residues long.